This TCR beta chain stems from a study of cytomegalovirus exposure and HLA in healthy donors. Overall study results and limits: Segments of the TCR beta V type were, in most cases, productive about 90% or about 30% of the time in an earlier analysis. Donors were assumed by presence/absence analyses to have roughly uniform sequencing depth. It is likely that the observed cluster of highly shared sequence variants was a sequencing artifact. Looking again later, the authors saw that most CMV-associated TCR beta chains seemed HLA-restricted.

Concerning this clone: Its antigen is unknown.

Primers: 60 Vbeta forward and 13 Jbeta reverse. Sequencing was performed with immunoSEQ multiplex PCR; in TCRdb, only in-frame clones are kept and a portion is missing. The data hold tens of thousands of clones, with around 77% observed a single time. In germline, CDR1 is SGHRS, CDR2 YFSETQ. CDR3 size: 17 residues. V shed 4 bases, J shed 1 base, and the junction held 2 bases outside the gene matches. This sequence was found in a man younger than 40 in good health and CMV-seronegative. This chain uses TRBV5-1 with TRBJ2-2; TRBD2 aligns across 15 bases. The sample consisted of PBMCs. CDR3 region: CASSAGLAGGNTGELFF. CDR3 coding DNA: TGCGCCAGCAGCGCGGGACTAGCGGGAGGGAACACCGGGGAGCTGTTTTTT. The variable domain in full, with the rest retrieved from reference TRBV5-1 and TRBJ2-2, is KAGVTQTPRYLIKTRGQQVTLSCSPISGHRSVSWYQQTPGQGLQFLFEYFSETQRNKGNFPGRFSGRQFSNSRSEMNVSTLELGDSALYLCASSAGLAGGNTGELFFGEGSRLTVL.